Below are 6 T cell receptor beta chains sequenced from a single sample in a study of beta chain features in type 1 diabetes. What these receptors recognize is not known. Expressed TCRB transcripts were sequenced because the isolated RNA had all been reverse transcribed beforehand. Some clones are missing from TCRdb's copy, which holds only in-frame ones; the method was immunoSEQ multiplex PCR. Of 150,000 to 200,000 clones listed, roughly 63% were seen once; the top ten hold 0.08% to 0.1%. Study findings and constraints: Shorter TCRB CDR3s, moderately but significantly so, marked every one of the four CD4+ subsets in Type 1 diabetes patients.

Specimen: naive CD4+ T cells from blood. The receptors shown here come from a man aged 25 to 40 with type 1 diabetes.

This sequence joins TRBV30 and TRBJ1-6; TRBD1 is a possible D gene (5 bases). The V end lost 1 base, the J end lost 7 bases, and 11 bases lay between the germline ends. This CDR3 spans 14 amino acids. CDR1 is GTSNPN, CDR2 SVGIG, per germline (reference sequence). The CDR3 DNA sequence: TGTGCCTGGAGTGGCGGTCAGGGCAATTCACCCCTCCACTTT. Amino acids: CAWSGGQGNSPLHF.

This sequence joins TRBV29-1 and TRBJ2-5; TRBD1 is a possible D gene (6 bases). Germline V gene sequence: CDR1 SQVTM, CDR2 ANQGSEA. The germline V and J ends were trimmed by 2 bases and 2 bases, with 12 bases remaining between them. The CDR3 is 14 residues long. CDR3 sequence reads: CSVEIGQPQETQYF. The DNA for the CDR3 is TGCAGCGTTGAAATTGGACAGCCACAAGAGACCCAGTACTTC.

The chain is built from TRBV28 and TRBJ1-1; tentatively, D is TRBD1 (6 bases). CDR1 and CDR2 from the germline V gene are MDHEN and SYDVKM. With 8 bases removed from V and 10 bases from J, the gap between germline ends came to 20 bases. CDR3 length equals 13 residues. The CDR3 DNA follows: TGTGCCAGCCGACCCCCGGCAGGGGTTACAGCTTTCTTT. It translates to CASRPPAGVTAFF.

The CDR3 coding sequence is TGTGCCAGCAGTTACCGGGGGCACCTCCACTTT. It yields the protein CASSYRGHLHF. The V and J genes are TRBV6-5 and TRBJ1-6; D perhaps matches TRBD1 (6 bases). CDR3 size: 11 residues. Germline-derived CDR1 and CDR2 are MNHEY and SVGAGI. Trimming left V 2 bases short and J 15 bases short, with 8 bases between.

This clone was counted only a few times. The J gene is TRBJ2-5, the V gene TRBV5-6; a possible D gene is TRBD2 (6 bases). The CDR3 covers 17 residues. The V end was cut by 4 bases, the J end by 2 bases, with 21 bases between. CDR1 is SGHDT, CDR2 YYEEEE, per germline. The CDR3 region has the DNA TGTGCCAGCAGCCGGCTTGGGACTCGGATAAAACAAGAGACCCAGTACTTC. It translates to CASSRLGTRIKQETQYF.

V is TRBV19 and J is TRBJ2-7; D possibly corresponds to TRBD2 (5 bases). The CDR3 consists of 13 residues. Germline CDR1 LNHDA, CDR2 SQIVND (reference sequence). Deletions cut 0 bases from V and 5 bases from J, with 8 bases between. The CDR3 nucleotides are TGTGCCAGTAGTATAGATTCGGGAAACGAGCAGTACTTC. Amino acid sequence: CASSIDSGNEQYF.